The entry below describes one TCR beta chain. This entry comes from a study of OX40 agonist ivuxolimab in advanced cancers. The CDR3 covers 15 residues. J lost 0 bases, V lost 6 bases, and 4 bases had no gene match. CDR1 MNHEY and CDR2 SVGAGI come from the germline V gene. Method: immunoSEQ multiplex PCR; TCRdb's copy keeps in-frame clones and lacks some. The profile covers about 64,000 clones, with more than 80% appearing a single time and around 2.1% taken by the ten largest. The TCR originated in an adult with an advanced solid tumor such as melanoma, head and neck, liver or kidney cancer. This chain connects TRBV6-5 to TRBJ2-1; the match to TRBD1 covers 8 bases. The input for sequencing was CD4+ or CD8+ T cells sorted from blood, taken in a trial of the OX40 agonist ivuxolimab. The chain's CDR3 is CASRGTGGSYNEQFF. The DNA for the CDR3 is TGTGCCAGCAGGGGAACAGGGGGCTCCTACAATGAGCAGTTCTTC.